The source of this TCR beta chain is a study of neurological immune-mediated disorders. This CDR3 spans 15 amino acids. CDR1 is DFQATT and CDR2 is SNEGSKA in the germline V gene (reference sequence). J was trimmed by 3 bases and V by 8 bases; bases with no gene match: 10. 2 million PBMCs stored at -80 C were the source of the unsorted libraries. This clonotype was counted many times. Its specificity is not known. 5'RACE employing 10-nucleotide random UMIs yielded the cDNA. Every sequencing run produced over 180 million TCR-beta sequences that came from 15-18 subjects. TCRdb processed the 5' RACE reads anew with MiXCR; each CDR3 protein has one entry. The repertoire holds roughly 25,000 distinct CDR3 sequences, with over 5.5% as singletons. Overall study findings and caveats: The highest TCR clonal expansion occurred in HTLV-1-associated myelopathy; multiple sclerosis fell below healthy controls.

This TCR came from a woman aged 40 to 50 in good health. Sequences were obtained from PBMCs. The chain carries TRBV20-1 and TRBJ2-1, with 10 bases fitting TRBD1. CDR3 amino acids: CSLQTGTGVYNEQFF. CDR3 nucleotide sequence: TGCAGTCTCCAAACCGGGACAGGGGTCTACAATGAGCAGTTCTTC.